A single sample gave rise to the 3 T cell receptor beta chains below, sequenced in a study of CD8+CD57+ T cells in acquired aplastic anemia. Genomic DNA templated the TCR beta VDJ and CDR3 profiling. MiXCR, applied by TCRdb to the reads, yields one record per CDR3 protein. Among 200,000 or so distinct CDR3 sequences listed, about 64% were seen once. Material for sequencing was sorted CD4+, CD8+, or CD8+CD57+ T cells (not recorded which) from PBMCs. The receptors here all came from a human donor with severe aplastic anemia or a healthy control (not recorded which).

The gene calls are TRBV10-3 and TRBJ2-1; D is possibly TRBD2 (6 bases). The germline gives CDR1 ENHRY, CDR2 SYGVKD. The CDR3 consists of 14 residues. Trimming pared 3 bases from V and 0 bases from J, leaving 6 bases between. CDR3 in amino acids: CAISDGSSYNEQFF. The CDR3 nucleotides read TGTGCCATCAGTGACGGGAGCTCCTACAATGAGCAGTTCTTC.

This clonotype was seen only once. This chain uses TRBV9 with TRBJ2-5; 11 bases line up with TRBD1. The CDR3 spans 15 residues. Unmatched junction bases numbered 4, after V lost 3 bases and J lost 3 bases. The germline CDR1 and CDR2 sequences are SGDLS and YYNGEE. The CDR3 DNA reads as TGTGCCAGCAGCGGGGACAGGGGGGGTGAAGAGACCCAGTACTTC. Protein sequence: CASSGDRGGEETQYF.

The CDR3 is CASSEWGGTGSYNEQFF. CDR3 coding DNA: TGTGCCAGCAGTGAATGGGGCGGGACGGGCTCCTACAATGAGCAGTTCTTC. The rearrangement uses TRBV25-1 and TRBJ2-1; D is perhaps TRBD2 (6 bases). Trimming removed 1 base from V and 0 bases from J, with 13 bases in between. Germline lookup yields CDR1 MGHDK and CDR2 SYGVNS. The CDR3 length is 17 residues.